This is a list of T cell receptor beta chains from one sample in a study of blood T cell repertoires in COVID-19. Profiling relied on immunoSEQ multiplex PCR, and the TCRdb table lists in-frame clones only, not all of them. The table lists around 620,000 clones, approximately 90% of them singletons. The sample taken for sequencing was peripheral blood. Receptors originate from a young woman with acute or convalescent COVID-19. The CDR3 runs from the conserved cysteine through the conserved F or W. A D gene is named only where the DNA matches it firmly. Clone size is stated in some rows and not others, as once, few, many or a class when expanded.

clone_size: -
d_call: -
j_call: TRBJ2-5
v_call: TRBV9
cdr3_aa: CASSASGTVETQYF
cdr3_nt: TGTGCCAGCAGCGCCTCCGGGACTGTGGAGACCCAGTACTTC

clone_size: -
d_call: TRBD2
j_call: TRBJ2-5
v_call: TRBV5-1
cdr3_aa: CASSLNLAGGPRETQYF
cdr3_nt: TGCGCCAGCAGCTTGAACCTAGCGGGGGGGCCTAGAGAGACCCAGTACTTC

clone_size: -
d_call: -
j_call: TRBJ1-2
v_call: TRBV29-1
cdr3_aa: CSVEDLVCCGYTF
cdr3_nt: TGCAGCGTTGAAGATCTAGTTTGCTGTGGCTACACCTTC

clone_size: -
d_call: -
j_call: TRBJ1-2
v_call: TRBV6-4
cdr3_aa: CASSPAGASYGYTF
cdr3_nt: TGTGCCAGCAGCCCCGCAGGGGCAAGCTATGGCTACACCTTC

clone_size: -
d_call: TRBD1
j_call: TRBJ2-2
v_call: TRBV18
cdr3_aa: CASSAQGDTGELFF
cdr3_nt: TGTGCCAGCTCAGCTCAGGGGGACACCGGGGAGCTGTTTTTT

clone_size: -
d_call: -
j_call: TRBJ2-7
v_call: TRBV2
cdr3_aa: CASSDQGSFYEQYF
cdr3_nt: TGTGCCAGCAGTGATCAGGGGTCCTTCTACGAGCAGTACTTC

clone_size: -
d_call: -
j_call: TRBJ1-2
v_call: TRBV29-1
cdr3_aa: CSGMTGYGYTF
cdr3_nt: TGCAGCGGGATGACTGGCTATGGCTACACCTTC

clone_size: -
d_call: -
j_call: TRBJ2-1
v_call: TRBV5-1
cdr3_aa: CASSLAAGHEQFF
cdr3_nt: TGCGCCAGCAGCTTGGCCGCGGGACATGAGCAGTTCTTC

clone_size: once
d_call: -
j_call: TRBJ1-2
v_call: TRBV5-8
cdr3_aa: CASSPHRRGYTF
cdr3_nt: TGTGCCAGCAGCCCCCACAGGCGTGGCTACACCTTC

clone_size: -
d_call: -
j_call: TRBJ2-7
v_call: TRBV19
cdr3_aa: CASSIDGQGIYEQYF
cdr3_nt: TGTGCCAGTAGTATAGATGGGCAGGGGATCTACGAGCAGTACTTC

clone_size: -
d_call: TRBD1
j_call: TRBJ2-7
v_call: TRBV5-1
cdr3_aa: CASSLRQGYEQYF
cdr3_nt: TGCGCCAGCAGCTTAAGACAGGGCTACGAGCAGTACTTC

clone_size: -
d_call: TRBD2
j_call: TRBJ2-3
v_call: TRBV30
cdr3_aa: CAWSVKRRGDRDTQYF
cdr3_nt: TGTGCCTGGAGTGTAAAACGGCGGGGGGACCGAGATACGCAGTATTTT

clone_size: -
d_call: -
j_call: TRBJ1-1
v_call: TRBV4-1
cdr3_aa: CASSHQEGHLTEAFF
cdr3_nt: TGCGCCAGCAGCCACCAAGAGGGACATCTCACTGAAGCTTTCTTT

clone_size: -
d_call: TRBD2
j_call: TRBJ2-2
v_call: TRBV3-1/TRBV3-2
cdr3_aa: CASTRGLAGITGELFF
cdr3_nt: TGTGCCAGCACCAGGGGACTAGCGGGGATAACCGGGGAGCTGTTTTTT

clone_size: -
d_call: TRBD2
j_call: TRBJ2-1
v_call: TRBV5-1
cdr3_aa: CASGTSGPYNEQFF
cdr3_nt: TGCGCCAGCGGGACTAGCGGGCCATACAATGAGCAGTTCTTC

clone_size: -
d_call: -
j_call: TRBJ1-3
v_call: TRBV30
cdr3_aa: CAWSEGTYSGNTIYF
cdr3_nt: TGTGCCTGGAGTGAAGGGACTTACTCTGGAAACACCATATATTTT

clone_size: -
d_call: TRBD1
j_call: TRBJ1-6
v_call: TRBV19
cdr3_aa: CASSIPGYEGASPLHF
cdr3_nt: TGTGCCAGTAGTATCCCGGGCTACGAGGGGGCTTCACCCCTCCACTTT

clone_size: -
d_call: TRBD1
j_call: TRBJ1-2
v_call: TRBV19
cdr3_aa: CASSIGTAYGYTF
cdr3_nt: TGTGCCAGTAGTATCGGGACAGCCTATGGCTACACCTTC

clone_size: -
d_call: TRBD1
j_call: TRBJ1-1
v_call: TRBV7-9
cdr3_aa: CAFTGVDTEAFF
cdr3_nt: TGTGCCTTCACAGGGGTTGACACTGAAGCTTTCTTT

clone_size: once
d_call: TRBD1
j_call: TRBJ1-1
v_call: TRBV27
cdr3_aa: CASSALGGETEAFF
cdr3_nt: TGTGCCAGCAGCGCCCTAGGGGGCGAAACTGAAGCTTTCTTT

clone_size: -
d_call: -
j_call: TRBJ1-6
v_call: TRBV7-8
cdr3_aa: CASSPGSSVPLHF
cdr3_nt: TGTGCCAGCAGCCCAGGGTCGTCCGTACCCCTCCACTTT

clone_size: -
d_call: -
j_call: TRBJ1-1
v_call: TRBV11-2
cdr3_aa: CASSLGLVWKRGTEAFF
cdr3_nt: TGTGCCAGCAGCTTAGGGCTAGTTTGGAAGCGGGGCACTGAAGCTTTCTTT